The rows below give T cell receptor beta chains drawn from one sample of a study of T cell responses to AZD1222 COVID-19 vaccine. Clones were sequenced by immunoSEQ multiplex PCR, and TCRdb holds only the in-frame ones, with some missing. The sample comprises roughly 140,000 clones, more than 75% of which are singletons, and about 9% rests with the top ten. The sample consisted of peripheral blood, taken 28 days after the second AZD1222 dose. All receptors come from an adult who received the AZD1222 COVID-19 vaccine. Each CDR3 is given with its conserved first and last residue. Fields, in order: J gene, V gene, CDR3 protein.

j_gene: TRBJ2-4
v_gene: TRBV5-1
CDR3aa: CASSTGQGLAKNIQYF

j_gene: TRBJ2-5
v_gene: TRBV5-4
CDR3aa: CASSPDRVGTQYF

j_gene: TRBJ2-7
v_gene: TRBV28
CDR3aa: CASSSPGSAKGEHEQYF

j_gene: TRBJ2-5
v_gene: TRBV3-1/TRBV3-2
CDR3aa: CASSQAGTRQETQYF

j_gene: TRBJ1-1
v_gene: TRBV7-9
CDR3aa: CASSSSGASSNTEAFF

j_gene: TRBJ1-1
v_gene: TRBV15
CDR3aa: CATSRGSTEGTEAFF

j_gene: TRBJ1-5
v_gene: TRBV6-1
CDR3aa: CASSEAPRQGDQPQHF

j_gene: TRBJ2-7
v_gene: TRBV7-8
CDR3aa: CASSPISYEQYF

j_gene: TRBJ1-1
v_gene: TRBV20-1
CDR3aa: CSARDRQEAFF

j_gene: TRBJ2-7
v_gene: TRBV7-8
CDR3aa: CASSRWVTSGSYEQYF

j_gene: TRBJ2-5
v_gene: TRBV5-1
CDR3aa: CASSSTGEGRETQYF

j_gene: TRBJ2-1
v_gene: TRBV19
CDR3aa: CASSMGARGEQFF

j_gene: TRBJ1-1
v_gene: TRBV28
CDR3aa: CASSFRGFDRANTEAFF